Listed below are T cell receptor beta chains from one sample, sequenced in a study of T cell responses to AZD1222 COVID-19 vaccine. Generated by immunoSEQ multiplex PCR, the TCRdb table keeps only in-frame clones and is missing some. The table includes tens of thousands of clones, roughly 88% detected once. Sequencing was performed on peripheral blood, taken on day 0 of AZD1222 vaccination. The source of these receptors is an adult in good health. The CDR3 runs from the conserved cysteine through the conserved F or W. The D gene is left open where the match is weak. Clone size is given for some rows only: seen once, a few or many times, or a class if the clone is expanded.

J gene: TRBJ1-3
V gene: TRBV9
D gene: TRBD1
clone size: NA
CDR3 protein: CASSPQVGTGAGNTIYF
CDR3 DNA: TGTGCCAGCAGCCCCCAGGTCGGGACAGGGGCTGGAAACACCATATATTTT

J gene: TRBJ1-4
V gene: TRBV19
D gene: TRBD1
clone size: NA
CDR3 protein: CASSPGTGYGNEKLFF
CDR3 DNA: TGTGCCAGTAGTCCCGGGACAGGGTATGGGAATGAAAAACTGTTTTTT

J gene: TRBJ1-5
V gene: TRBV11-2
D gene: NA
clone size: NA
CDR3 protein: CASSSTFDGKSQHF
CDR3 DNA: TGTGCCAGCAGCTCCACCTTTGACGGAAAGTCCCAGCATTTT

J gene: TRBJ2-2
V gene: TRBV3-1/TRBV3-2
D gene: NA
clone size: NA
CDR3 protein: CASSQQGAGELFF
CDR3 DNA: TGTGCCAGCAGCCAACAGGGAGCCGGGGAGCTGTTTTTT

J gene: TRBJ2-1
V gene: TRBV7-9
D gene: TRBD2
clone size: NA
CDR3 protein: CASSWGLANNEQFF
CDR3 DNA: TGTGCCAGCAGCTGGGGACTAGCTAACAATGAGCAGTTCTTC

J gene: TRBJ2-1
V gene: TRBV9
D gene: NA
clone size: NA
CDR3 protein: CASSVVRGSYNEQFF
CDR3 DNA: TGTGCCAGCAGCGTAGTTAGGGGGTCCTACAATGAGCAGTTCTTC

J gene: TRBJ2-1
V gene: TRBV6-5
D gene: NA
clone size: NA
CDR3 protein: CASTGTTRYYNEQFF
CDR3 DNA: TGTGCCAGCACCGGGACGACCCGTTACTACAATGAGCAGTTCTTC

J gene: TRBJ1-1
V gene: TRBV10-1
D gene: NA
clone size: few
CDR3 protein: CASRDFGNTEAFF
CDR3 DNA: TGCGCCAGCAGGGATTTCGGGAACACTGAAGCTTTCTTT

J gene: TRBJ1-4
V gene: TRBV5-1
D gene: TRBD1
clone size: NA
CDR3 protein: CASRPGQAEKLFF
CDR3 DNA: TGCGCCAGCAGACCCGGACAGGCTGAAAAACTGTTTTTT

J gene: TRBJ2-2
V gene: TRBV5-6
D gene: NA
clone size: NA
CDR3 protein: CASSLERKRRNTGELFF
CDR3 DNA: TGTGCCAGCAGCTTGGAACGAAAACGAAGAAACACCGGGGAGCTGTTTTTT

J gene: TRBJ1-5
V gene: TRBV6-1
D gene: NA
clone size: NA
CDR3 protein: CASSEAPGQHNQPQHF
CDR3 DNA: TGTGCCAGCAGTGAAGCGCCTGGACAGCACAATCAGCCCCAGCATTTT

J gene: TRBJ2-3
V gene: TRBV2
D gene: NA
clone size: NA
CDR3 protein: CASSAQGSTDTQYF
CDR3 DNA: TGTGCCAGCAGCGCACAGGGAAGCACAGATACGCAGTATTTT

J gene: TRBJ1-1
V gene: TRBV6-5
D gene: NA
clone size: NA
CDR3 protein: CASRQHMNTEAFF
CDR3 DNA: TGTGCCAGCAGACAGCACATGAACACTGAAGCTTTCTTT

J gene: TRBJ1-2
V gene: TRBV24-1
D gene: NA
clone size: few
CDR3 protein: CATSDGYGYTF
CDR3 DNA: TGTGCCACCAGTGATGGCTATGGCTACACCTTC

J gene: TRBJ2-1
V gene: TRBV24-1
D gene: NA
clone size: NA
CDR3 protein: CATSDSGFPPTEQFF
CDR3 DNA: TGTGCCACCAGTGACTCAGGGTTTCCCCCGACTGAGCAGTTCTTC

J gene: TRBJ1-2
V gene: TRBV2
D gene: NA
clone size: NA
CDR3 protein: CASSLDGNYGYTF
CDR3 DNA: TGTGCCAGCAGTTTAGACGGTAACTATGGCTACACCTTC

J gene: TRBJ1-6
V gene: TRBV18
D gene: NA
clone size: few
CDR3 protein: CASSPLGTDNSPLHF
CDR3 DNA: TGTGCCAGCTCACCGCTGGGGACGGATAATTCACCCCTCCACTTT

J gene: TRBJ2-6
V gene: TRBV3-1/TRBV3-2
D gene: TRBD1
clone size: NA
CDR3 protein: CASSETGSGANVLTF
CDR3 DNA: TGTGCCAGCAGTGAGACAGGGTCCGGGGCCAACGTCCTGACTTTC

J gene: TRBJ2-2
V gene: TRBV5-1
D gene: NA
clone size: NA
CDR3 protein: CASSLFGQGSTGELFF
CDR3 DNA: TGCGCCAGCAGCTTGTTTGGGCAGGGGAGCACCGGGGAGCTGTTTTTT

J gene: TRBJ1-1
V gene: TRBV10-3
D gene: NA
clone size: once
CDR3 protein: CAISGENMNTEAFF
CDR3 DNA: TGTGCCATCAGTGGTGAGAACATGAACACTGAAGCTTTCTTT

J gene: TRBJ2-3
V gene: TRBV10-1
D gene: NA
clone size: NA
CDR3 protein: CASSPFFWDTQYF
CDR3 DNA: TGCGCCAGCAGTCCTTTTTTTTGGGATACGCAGTATTTT

J gene: TRBJ1-3
V gene: TRBV3-1/TRBV3-2
D gene: NA
clone size: NA
CDR3 protein: CASSQRGHINTIYF
CDR3 DNA: TGTGCCAGCAGCCAAAGGGGACATATTAACACCATATATTTT

J gene: TRBJ1-2
V gene: TRBV19
D gene: NA
clone size: NA
CDR3 protein: CASSIRLNYGYTF
CDR3 DNA: TGTGCCAGTAGTATACGCCTGAACTATGGCTACACCTTC

J gene: TRBJ1-5
V gene: TRBV5-1
D gene: NA
clone size: once
CDR3 protein: CASSLQGWSNQPQHF
CDR3 DNA: TGCGCCAGCAGCTTACAGGGCTGGTCAAATCAGCCCCAGCATTTT

J gene: TRBJ1-2
V gene: TRBV5-1
D gene: NA
clone size: NA
CDR3 protein: CASSLRAGPRGYGYTF
CDR3 DNA: TGCGCCAGCAGCTTGAGAGCAGGCCCCCGAGGCTATGGCTACACCTTC

J gene: TRBJ1-2
V gene: TRBV30
D gene: NA
clone size: NA
CDR3 protein: CAWSGGGYGYTF
CDR3 DNA: TGTGCCTGGAGCGGAGGGGGCTATGGCTACACCTTC

J gene: TRBJ1-6
V gene: TRBV5-1
D gene: NA
clone size: NA
CDR3 protein: CASSPTYRQLNSPLHF
CDR3 DNA: TGCGCCAGCAGCCCAACCTACAGGCAGCTAAACTCACCCCTCCACTTT

J gene: TRBJ2-1
V gene: TRBV10-1
D gene: NA
clone size: NA
CDR3 protein: CASSEEAGEQFF
CDR3 DNA: TGCGCCAGCAGTGAAGAGGCGGGTGAGCAGTTCTTC

J gene: TRBJ1-5
V gene: TRBV2
D gene: NA
clone size: NA
CDR3 protein: CASGGDQPQHF
CDR3 DNA: TGTGCCAGCGGGGGGGATCAGCCCCAGCATTTT

J gene: TRBJ2-7
V gene: TRBV7-2
D gene: TRBD2
clone size: NA
CDR3 protein: CASSLVGTSSYEQYF
CDR3 DNA: TGTGCCAGCAGCTTAGTCGGGACTAGCAGCTACGAGCAGTACTTC

J gene: TRBJ2-5
V gene: TRBV5-1
D gene: TRBD2
clone size: NA
CDR3 protein: CASSFQASGRIQRETQYF
CDR3 DNA: TGCGCCAGCAGCTTTCAGGCTAGCGGGCGTATCCAACGAGAGACCCAGTACTTC

J gene: TRBJ2-7
V gene: TRBV12-5
D gene: TRBD2
clone size: NA
CDR3 protein: CASGWTRLAEIYEQYF
CDR3 DNA: TGTGCTAGTGGTTGGACTCGACTAGCGGAAATCTACGAGCAGTACTTC

J gene: TRBJ2-3
V gene: TRBV3-1/TRBV3-2
D gene: TRBD2
clone size: NA
CDR3 protein: CASSHLAGATDTQYF
CDR3 DNA: TGTGCCAGCAGCCACCTAGCGGGGGCCACAGATACGCAGTATTTT

J gene: TRBJ2-5
V gene: TRBV14
D gene: NA
clone size: NA
CDR3 protein: CASSQDQGYGGVSQYF
CDR3 DNA: TGTGCCAGCAGCCAAGATCAGGGGTACGGAGGAGTGAGCCAGTACTTC

J gene: TRBJ1-4
V gene: TRBV7-2
D gene: TRBD1
clone size: NA
CDR3 protein: CASRPGQGTRKLFF
CDR3 DNA: TGTGCCAGCAGGCCTGGACAGGGGACTAGAAAACTGTTTTTT

J gene: TRBJ2-1
V gene: TRBV6-5
D gene: NA
clone size: NA
CDR3 protein: CASRVYNEQFF
CDR3 DNA: TGTGCCAGCAGGGTATACAATGAGCAGTTCTTC

J gene: TRBJ2-5
V gene: TRBV2
D gene: NA
clone size: NA
CDR3 protein: CASIGTSKTQYF
CDR3 DNA: TGTGCCAGCATAGGGACATCGAAGACCCAGTACTTC

J gene: TRBJ1-3
V gene: TRBV5-4
D gene: NA
clone size: few
CDR3 protein: CASSLGGPHSGNTIYF
CDR3 DNA: TGTGCCAGCAGCTTGGGGGGTCCGCACTCTGGAAACACCATATATTTT

J gene: TRBJ1-5
V gene: TRBV7-2
D gene: NA
clone size: NA
CDR3 protein: CASSLAGIQPQHF
CDR3 DNA: TGTGCCAGCAGCTTAGCCGGGATTCAGCCCCAGCATTTT

J gene: TRBJ2-2
V gene: TRBV5-4
D gene: NA
clone size: NA
CDR3 protein: CASSLDPEINTGELFF
CDR3 DNA: TGTGCCAGCAGCCTGGACCCGGAGATTAACACCGGGGAGCTGTTTTTT

J gene: TRBJ2-3
V gene: TRBV27
D gene: NA
clone size: NA
CDR3 protein: CASSPRGRTDTQYF
CDR3 DNA: TGTGCCAGCAGTCCCAGGGGACGCACAGATACGCAGTATTTT

J gene: TRBJ2-5
V gene: TRBV11-2
D gene: NA
clone size: NA
CDR3 protein: CASSLDLTGDLPNQETQYF
CDR3 DNA: TGTGCCAGCAGCTTAGATCTAACCGGGGATCTACCAAACCAAGAGACCCAGTACTTC

J gene: TRBJ1-2
V gene: TRBV29-1
D gene: TRBD1
clone size: NA
CDR3 protein: CSVPGGVYGYTF
CDR3 DNA: TGCAGCGTCCCAGGGGGGGTCTATGGCTACACCTTC

J gene: TRBJ1-1
V gene: TRBV5-4
D gene: NA
clone size: NA
CDR3 protein: CASKGVNTEAFF
CDR3 DNA: TGTGCCAGCAAAGGGGTGAACACTGAAGCTTTCTTT

J gene: TRBJ2-5
V gene: TRBV6-5
D gene: TRBD2
clone size: NA
CDR3 protein: CASSVRGTTGETQYF
CDR3 DNA: TGTGCCAGCAGCGTAAGAGGGACTACGGGAGAGACCCAGTACTTC

J gene: TRBJ2-1
V gene: TRBV5-1
D gene: NA
clone size: NA
CDR3 protein: CASSLGLREQFF
CDR3 DNA: TGCGCCAGCAGCTTGGGCCTGCGAGAGCAGTTCTTC